A single T cell receptor (beta chain) is shown here with its context. The data were taken from a study of blood T cell repertoires in COVID-19. V was cut by 8 bases and J by 5 bases, with 18 bases left in between. The germline CDR1 and CDR2 sequences are LNHDA and SQIVND (reference sequence). This CDR3 has 14 residues. The study assigned cohorts using participant-reported clinical history. The assay was immunoSEQ multiplex PCR, and TCRdb's table has in-frame clones only and misses some. This repertoire shows about 240,000 clones, around 88% found once; its top ten account for around 4%. The TCR was taken from a woman aged 25 to 39 who had recovered from COVID-19. The chain carries TRBV19 and TRBJ1-2; D perhaps matches TRBD1 (6 bases). Sequenced sample: PBMCs or T cells enriched from blood (not recorded which). The CDR3 nucleotides are TGTGCCAGTCGGGTAAAGGGGGACACATATGGCTACACCTTC. It codes for CASRVKGDTYGYTF.